This T cell receptor (beta chain) comes out of a study of CD8+ T cells in alopecia areata. The authors extracted RNA and reverse transcribed it into cDNA as the sequencing template. Sequencing used immunoSEQ multiplex PCR; TCRdb keeps in-frame clones, though not all of them. The sample lists roughly 140,000 clones; 45% to 60% were seen once. This clone came up a few times. Per germline, CDR1 LGHNA and CDR2 YSLEER. Trimming cost V 0 bases and J 8 bases, with 16 bases left between them. The CDR3 covers 16 residues. This sequence originates from a human donor with alopecia areata. The sample was CD8+ T cells sorted from blood, taken at week 0. The chain recombines TRBV4-3 with TRBJ1-4; TRBD1 is a possible D gene (5 bases). The DNA of the CDR3 is TGCGCCAGCAGCCAAGACGGGTCGGGGACGCGGGAAAAACTGTTTTTT. Residues: CASSQDGSGTREKLFF.